This T cell receptor beta chain was retrieved from a study of cytomegalovirus exposure and HLA in healthy donors. Germline CDR1 reads SGDLS; CDR2 reads YYNGEE. V was trimmed by 3 bases and J by 4 bases, leaving 11 bases between them. The CDR3 loop spans 14 amino acids. As concerns this clone: Its antigen remains unknown.

The study ran its PCR with 60 Vbeta and 13 Jbeta primers. The protocol was immunoSEQ multiplex PCR, while the TCRdb copy is restricted to in-frame clones and leaves out a portion. The repertoire includes roughly 70,000 clones, roughly 65% of them detected once, and 12% to 15% sits in the top ten. General study findings and limits: The authors enumerated around 150 TCR beta chains as linked to cytomegalovirus. In a later analysis, V- and J-gene trimming of beta chains associated with a DCLRE1C missense variant, replicated independently.

The sample comprised PBMCs. The sequence was obtained from a male donor in good health and CMV-seropositive. The chain links TRBV9 to TRBJ1-3; D gene ambiguous. CDR3: CASSATDFGNTIYF. In DNA, the CDR3 is TGTGCCAGCAGCGCCACAGATTTCGGAAACACCATATATTTT.